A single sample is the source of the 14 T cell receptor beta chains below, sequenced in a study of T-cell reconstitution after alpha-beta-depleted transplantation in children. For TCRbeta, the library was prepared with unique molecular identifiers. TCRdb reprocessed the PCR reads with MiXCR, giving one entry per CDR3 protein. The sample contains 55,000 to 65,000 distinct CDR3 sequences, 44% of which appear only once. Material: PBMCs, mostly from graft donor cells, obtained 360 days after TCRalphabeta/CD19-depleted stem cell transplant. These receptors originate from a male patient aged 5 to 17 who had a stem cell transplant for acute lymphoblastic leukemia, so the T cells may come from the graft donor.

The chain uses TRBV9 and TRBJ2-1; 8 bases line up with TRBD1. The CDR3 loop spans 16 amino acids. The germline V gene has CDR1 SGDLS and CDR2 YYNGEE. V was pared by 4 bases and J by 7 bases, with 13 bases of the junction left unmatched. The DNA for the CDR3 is TGTGCCAGCAGCCCCCCCTCCGGGACAGGTGCGAATGAGCAGTTCTTC. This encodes CASSPPSGTGANEQFF.

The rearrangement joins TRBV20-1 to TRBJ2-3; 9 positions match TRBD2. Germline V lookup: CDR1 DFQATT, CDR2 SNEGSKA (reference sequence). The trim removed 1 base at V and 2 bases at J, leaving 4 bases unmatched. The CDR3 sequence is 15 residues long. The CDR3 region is CSARGLADPTDTQYF. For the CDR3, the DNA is TGCAGTGCTAGAGGACTAGCGGACCCCACAGATACGCAGTATTTT.

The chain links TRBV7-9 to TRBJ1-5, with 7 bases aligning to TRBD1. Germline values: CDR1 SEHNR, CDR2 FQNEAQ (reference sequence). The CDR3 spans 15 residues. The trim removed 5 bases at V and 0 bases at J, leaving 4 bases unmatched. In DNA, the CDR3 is TGTGCCAGCAGCCCGGGACAGTATAGCAATCAGCCCCAGCATTTT. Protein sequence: CASSPGQYSNQPQHF.

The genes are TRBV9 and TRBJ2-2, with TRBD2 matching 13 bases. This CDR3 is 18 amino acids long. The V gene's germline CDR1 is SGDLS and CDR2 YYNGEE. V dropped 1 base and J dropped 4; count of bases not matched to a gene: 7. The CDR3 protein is CASSVPTSGRAGTGELFF. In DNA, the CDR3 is TGTGCCAGCAGCGTACCTACTAGCGGGAGGGCCGGCACCGGGGAGCTGTTTTTT.

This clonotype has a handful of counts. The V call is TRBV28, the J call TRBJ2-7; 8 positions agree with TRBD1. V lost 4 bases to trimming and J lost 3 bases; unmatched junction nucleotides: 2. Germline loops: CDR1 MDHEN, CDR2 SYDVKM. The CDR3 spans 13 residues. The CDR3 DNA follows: TGTGCCAGCAGTTGGGGACAGGTCTACGAGCAGTACTTC. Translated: CASSWGQVYEQYF. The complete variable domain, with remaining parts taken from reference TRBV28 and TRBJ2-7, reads DVKVTQSSRYLVKRTGEKVFLECVQDMDHENMFWYRQDPGLGLRLIYFSYDVKMKEKGDIPEGYSVSREKKERFSLILESASTNQTSMYLCASSWGQVYEQYFGPGTRLTVT.

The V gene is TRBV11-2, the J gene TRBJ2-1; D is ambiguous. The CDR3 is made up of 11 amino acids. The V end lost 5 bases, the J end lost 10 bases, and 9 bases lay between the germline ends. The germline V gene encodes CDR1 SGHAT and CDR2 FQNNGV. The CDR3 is CASSEGNEQFF. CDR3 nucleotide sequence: TGTGCCAGCAGCGAAGGAAACGAGCAGTTCTTC.

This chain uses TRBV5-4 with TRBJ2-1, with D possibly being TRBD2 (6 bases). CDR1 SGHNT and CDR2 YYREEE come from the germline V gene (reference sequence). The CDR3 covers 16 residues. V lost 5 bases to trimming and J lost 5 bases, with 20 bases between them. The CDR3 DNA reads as TGTGCCAGCAGGGATCAAACGGGGGTCCCGGACAATGAGCAGTTCTTC. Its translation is CASRDQTGVPDNEQFF.

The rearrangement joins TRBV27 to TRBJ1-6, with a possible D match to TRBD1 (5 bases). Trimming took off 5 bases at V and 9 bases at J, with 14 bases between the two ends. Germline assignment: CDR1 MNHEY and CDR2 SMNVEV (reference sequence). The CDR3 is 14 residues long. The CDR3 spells CASSRGTTGSPLHF. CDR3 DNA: TGTGCCAGCAGTCGAGGGACCACTGGTTCACCCCTCCACTTT.

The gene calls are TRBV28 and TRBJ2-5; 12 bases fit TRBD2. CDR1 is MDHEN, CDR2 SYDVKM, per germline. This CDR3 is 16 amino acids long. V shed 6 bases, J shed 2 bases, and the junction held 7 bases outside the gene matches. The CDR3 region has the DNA TGTGCCAGCAGGTACCTACTAGCGGGAGGACAAGAGACCCAGTACTTC. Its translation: CASRYLLAGGQETQYF.

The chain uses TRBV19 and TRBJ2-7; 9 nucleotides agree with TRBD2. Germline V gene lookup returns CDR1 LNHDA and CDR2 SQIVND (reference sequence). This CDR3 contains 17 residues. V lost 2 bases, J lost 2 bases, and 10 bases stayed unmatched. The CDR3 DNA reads TGTGCCAGTAGTATAAGCGGGAGGACGGTCGAACCCTACGAGCAGTACTTC. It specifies CASSISGRTVEPYEQYF.

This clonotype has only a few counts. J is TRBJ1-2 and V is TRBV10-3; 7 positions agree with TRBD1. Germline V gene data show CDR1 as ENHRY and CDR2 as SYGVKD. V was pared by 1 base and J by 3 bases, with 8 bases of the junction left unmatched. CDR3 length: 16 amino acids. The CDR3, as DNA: TGTGCCATCAGTGAGTTAAGGACAGGTGGCGACTATGGCTACACCTTC. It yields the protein CAISELRTGGDYGYTF.

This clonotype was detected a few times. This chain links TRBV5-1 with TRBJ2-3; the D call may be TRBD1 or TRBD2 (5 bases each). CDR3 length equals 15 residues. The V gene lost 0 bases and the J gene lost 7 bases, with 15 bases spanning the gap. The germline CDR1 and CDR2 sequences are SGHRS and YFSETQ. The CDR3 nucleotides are TGCGCCAGCAGCTTGGAGGCTAGGGGCGGGTATACGCAGTATTTT. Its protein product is CASSLEARGGYTQYF. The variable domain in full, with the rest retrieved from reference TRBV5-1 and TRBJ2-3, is KAGVTQTPRYLIKTRGQQVTLSCSPISGHRSVSWYQQTPGQGLQFLFEYFSETQRNKGNFPGRFSGRQFSNSRSEMNVSTLELGDSALYLCASSLEARGGYTQYFGPGTRLTVL.

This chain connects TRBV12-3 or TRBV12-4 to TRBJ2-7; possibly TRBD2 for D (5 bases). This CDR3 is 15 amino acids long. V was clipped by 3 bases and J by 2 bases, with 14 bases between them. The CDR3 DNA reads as TGTGCCAGCAGTTTTTCGAGGGAAGTCACCTACGAGCAGTACTTC. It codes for CASSFSREVTYEQYF.

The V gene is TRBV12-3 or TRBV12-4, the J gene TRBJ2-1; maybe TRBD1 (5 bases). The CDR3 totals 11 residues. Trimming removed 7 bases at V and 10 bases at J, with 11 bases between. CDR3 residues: CASTSGSEQFF. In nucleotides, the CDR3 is TGTGCCAGCACCTCAGGGTCCGAGCAGTTCTTC.